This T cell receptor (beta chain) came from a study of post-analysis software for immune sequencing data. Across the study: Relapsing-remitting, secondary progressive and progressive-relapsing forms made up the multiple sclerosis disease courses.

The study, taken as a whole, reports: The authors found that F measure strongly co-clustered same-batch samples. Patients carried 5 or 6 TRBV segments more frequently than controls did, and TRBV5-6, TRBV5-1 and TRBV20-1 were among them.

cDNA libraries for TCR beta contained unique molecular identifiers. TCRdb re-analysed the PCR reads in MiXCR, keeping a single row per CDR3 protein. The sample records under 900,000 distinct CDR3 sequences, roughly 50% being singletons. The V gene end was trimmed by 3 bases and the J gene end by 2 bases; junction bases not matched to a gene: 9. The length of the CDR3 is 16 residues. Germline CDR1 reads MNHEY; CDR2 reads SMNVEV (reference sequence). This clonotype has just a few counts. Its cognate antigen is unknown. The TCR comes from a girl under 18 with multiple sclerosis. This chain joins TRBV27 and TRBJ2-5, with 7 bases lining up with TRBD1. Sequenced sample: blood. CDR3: CASSFIGAGGQETQYF. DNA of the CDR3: TGTGCCAGCAGTTTTATCGGCGCAGGGGGACAAGAGACCCAGTACTTC.